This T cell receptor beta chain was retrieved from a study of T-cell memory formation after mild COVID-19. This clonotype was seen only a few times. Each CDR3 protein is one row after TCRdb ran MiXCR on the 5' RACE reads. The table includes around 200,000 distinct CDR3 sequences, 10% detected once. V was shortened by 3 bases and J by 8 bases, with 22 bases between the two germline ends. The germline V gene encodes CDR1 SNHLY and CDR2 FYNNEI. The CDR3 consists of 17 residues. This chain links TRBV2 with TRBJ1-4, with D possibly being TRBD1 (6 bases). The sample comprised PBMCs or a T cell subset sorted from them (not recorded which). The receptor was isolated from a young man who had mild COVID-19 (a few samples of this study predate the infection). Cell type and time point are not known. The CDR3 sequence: CASSDGRGRGVGEKLFF. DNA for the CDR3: TGTGCCAGCAGTGACGGCAGGGGCCGCGGGGTTGGAGAAAAACTGTTTTTT.